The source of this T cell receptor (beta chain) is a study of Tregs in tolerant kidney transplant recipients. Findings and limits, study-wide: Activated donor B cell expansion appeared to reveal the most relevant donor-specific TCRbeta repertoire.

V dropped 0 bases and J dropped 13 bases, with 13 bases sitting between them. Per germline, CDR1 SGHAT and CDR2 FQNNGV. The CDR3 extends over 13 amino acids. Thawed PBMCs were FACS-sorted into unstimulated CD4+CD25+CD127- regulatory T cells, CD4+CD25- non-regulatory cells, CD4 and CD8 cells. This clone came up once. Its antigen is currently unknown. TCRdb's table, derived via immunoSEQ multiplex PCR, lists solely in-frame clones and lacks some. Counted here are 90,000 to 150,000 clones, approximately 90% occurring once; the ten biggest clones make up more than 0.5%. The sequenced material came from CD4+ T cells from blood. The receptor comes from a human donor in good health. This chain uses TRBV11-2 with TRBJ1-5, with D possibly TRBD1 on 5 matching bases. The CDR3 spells CASSLDLTDQQHF. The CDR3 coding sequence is TGTGCCAGCAGCTTAGATCTGACAGACCAACAGCATTTT.